A selection of T cell receptor beta chains follows, all from one sample in a study of shared clonotypes between healthy human individuals. The table came from immunoSEQ multiplex PCR; TCRdb's copy has only in-frame clones and leaves some out. Of 850,000 to 1,200,000 clones in the sample, around 74% were seen once. The sample consisted of memory CD4+ T cells sorted from blood. The source of these receptors is a man in his late teens or twenties in good health. The CDR3 runs from the conserved cysteine through the conserved F or W. The D gene is left open where the match is weak. Size tells how often a clone was seen (once, few, many) or the class of an expanded clone, and some rows leave it out.

NA | TRBD1 | TRBJ1-2 | TRBV9 | 12 | CASDRGNYGYTF | TGTGCCAGTGACAGGGGGAACTATGGCTACACCTTC
few | NA | TRBJ2-2 | TRBV30 | 14 | CASKSDYNTGELFF | TGTGCCTCAAAATCGGACTATAACACCGGGGAGCTGTTTTTT
NA | NA | TRBJ2-4 | TRBV6-1 | 14 | CASSEGAAKNIQYF | TGTGCCAGCAGTGAGGGGGCAGCCAAAAACATTCAGTACTTC
few | NA | TRBJ1-1 | TRBV5-1 | 13 | CASSFDSDTEAFF | TGCGCCAGCAGCTTTGATTCAGACACTGAAGCTTTCTTT
NA | TRBD2 | TRBJ2-1 | TRBV19 | 21 | CASSVAGTGWTSGRFYNEQFF | TGTGCCAGTAGTGTAGCCGGGACAGGATGGACTAGCGGGAGGTTTTACAATGAGCAGTTCTTC
NA | NA | TRBJ1-5 | TRBV10-2 | 15 | CASSESSGGNQPQHF | TGCGCCAGCAGTGAGTCGTCAGGGGGCAATCAGCCCCAGCATTTT
many | NA | TRBJ1-2 | TRBV4-1 | 15 | CASSALEQGSYGYTF | TGCGCCAGCAGCGCCCTGGAGCAGGGAAGCTATGGCTACACCTTC
NA | NA | TRBJ2-7 | TRBV30 | 12 | CAWSVQWQEQYF | TGTGCCTGGAGTGTACAGTGGCAGGAGCAGTACTTC
NA | TRBD1 | TRBJ2-1 | TRBV18 | 16 | CASSPDRGHTYNEQFF | TGTGCCAGCTCACCGGACAGGGGGCATACGTACAATGAGCAGTTCTTC
once | NA | TRBJ2-7 | TRBV7-9 | 13 | CASSPSSGNEQYF | TGTGCCAGCAGCCCTTCGTCGGGGAACGAGCAGTACTTC
NA | TRBD2 | TRBJ2-1 | TRBV11-2 | 15 | CASSLFLGTNNEQFF | TGTGCCAGCAGCTTATTCCTCGGGACTAACAATGAGCAGTTCTTC
few | NA | TRBJ2-1 | TRBV19 | 13 | CASCVRVGNEQFF | TGTGCCAGTTGTGTCAGAGTGGGCAATGAGCAGTTCTTC
NA | TRBD1 | TRBJ1-6 | TRBV5-1 | 18 | CASSLDWDRVSYNSPLHF | TGCGCCAGCAGCTTGGATTGGGACAGGGTTTCCTATAATTCACCCCTCCACTTT
few | NA | TRBJ2-5 | TRBV30 | 13 | CAASRRLQETQYF | TGTGCCGCCTCGCGGAGACTCCAAGAGACCCAGTACTTC
NA | NA | TRBJ2-7 | TRBV27 | 15 | CASNPRVSASYEQYF | TGTGCCAGCAACCCCCGTGTTAGCGCTAGCTACGAGCAGTACTTC
NA | NA | TRBJ2-7 | TRBV6-5 | 14 | CASNPGGGRGEQYF | TGTGCCAGCAACCCAGGGGGGGGCCGAGGCGAGCAGTACTTC
NA | NA | TRBJ2-5 | TRBV6-1 | 20 | CASSAYGGWVKAGDQETQYF | TGTGCCAGCAGTGCGTACGGGGGTTGGGTAAAGGCGGGCGACCAAGAGACCCAGTACTTC
NA | NA | TRBJ1-5 | TRBV10-2 | 13 | CASTPQGNRPQHF | TGCGCCAGCACCCCACAGGGCAATCGGCCCCAGCATTTT